The 10 T cell receptor beta chains given below trace back to one sample, sequenced in a study of cytomegalovirus exposure and HLA in healthy donors. Researchers ran the PCR with 60 Vbeta and 13 Jbeta primers. Profiling relied on immunoSEQ multiplex PCR, and the TCRdb table lists in-frame clones only, not all of them. This sample has roughly 77,000 clones; around a tenth occur once, and the top ten carry roughly 22%. The sequenced sample was PBMCs. The receptor source for this set is a man in his fifties or sixties in good health and CMV-seropositive.

This clone has just a few counts. The CDR3 here is CASRGTGGMATQYF. CDR3 nucleotides: TGCGCCAGCAGAGGCACCGGGGGTATGGCGACCCAGTACTTC. The chain has TRBV5-1 and TRBJ2-5; tentative D call: TRBD2 (6 bases). The length of the CDR3 is 14 residues. Germline loops: CDR1 SGHRS, CDR2 YFSETQ. Trimming left V 5 bases short and J 7 bases short, with 18 bases between.

This clone was seen a handful of times. At one end the junction does not follow the germline gene, possibly because of a read error. The J gene is TRBJ1-2, the V gene TRBV6-5; D remains unclear. CDR1 is MNHEY, CDR2 SVGAGI, per germline. The CDR3 extends over 11 amino acids. The DNA for the CDR3 is TGTGCCAGCAGTTCCGGGCTGCGGGCCTACTTC. Its protein product is CASSSGLRAYF.

The chain recombines TRBV11-2 with TRBJ1-2; the D gene is possibly TRBD1 (6 bases). V dropped 4 bases and J dropped 8 bases, with 17 bases sitting between them. There are 14 residues in the CDR3. The germline V gene encodes CDR1 SGHAT and CDR2 FQNNGV. The DNA of the CDR3 is TGTGCCAGCAGCTACCTTATAACAGGGCGCGGCTACACCTTC. Translated: CASSYLITGRGYTF. Looking up the rest from reference TRBV11-2 and TRBJ1-2 gives the full variable domain: EAGVAQSPRYKIIEKRQSVAFWCNPISGHATLYWYQQILGQGPKLLIQFQNNGVVDDSQLPKDRFSAERLKGVDSTLKIQPAKLEDSAVYLCASSYLITGRGYTFGSGTRLTVV.

The chain couples TRBV9 to TRBJ1-5, with TRBD1 identical over 8 bases. V lost 3 bases and J lost 5; bases outside the gene matches: 4. Germline V gives CDR1 SGDLS, CDR2 YYNGEE. The length of the CDR3 is 14 residues. As DNA, the CDR3 is TGTGCCAGCAGCGCGACAGGGGCGTATCAGCCCCAGCATTTT. Its protein is CASSATGAYQPQHF.

CDR3 nucleotides: TGTGCCGGCGCCGGGACAGACTATGAAAAACTGTTTTTT. Its translation: CAGAGTDYEKLFF. V gene TRBV30 combines with J gene TRBJ1-4; 7 bases line up with TRBD1. This CDR3 region has 13 residues. With V trimmed by 8 bases and J by 6 bases, 9 bases remained unmatched. Germline CDR1 reads GTSNPN; CDR2 reads SVGIG (reference sequence).

Details on this clone: Other nucleotide sequences in the sample specify the same CDR3. The rearrangement uses TRBV4-2 and TRBJ2-1; TRBD2 is a possible D gene (6 bases). CDR3 length equals 17 residues. With 4 bases removed from V and 4 bases from J, the gap between germline ends came to 20 bases. Germline loops: CDR1 LGHNA, CDR2 YNFKEQ. CDR3 nucleotides: TGTGCCAGCAGCCCTCCTGGCGGGGTCAGCCTGTACAATGAGCAGTTCTTC. It translates to CASSPPGGVSLYNEQFF.

This clone showed up many times. V usage is TRBV19 and J usage is TRBJ1-5; the D is unclear. The V gene lost 5 bases and the J gene lost 1 base, with 18 bases spanning the gap. The CDR3 has 17 amino acids. Per the germline V gene, CDR1 is LNHDA and CDR2 is SQIVND (reference sequence). The CDR3 bases are TGTGCCAGTAGTTGGGCAGGAATCCAAAACAGCAATCAGCCCCAGCATTTT. Translated: CASSWAGIQNSNQPQHF.

This clone was counted a few times. The chain employs TRBV5-1 and TRBJ2-5, with 10 positions matching TRBD1. Germline CDR1 SGHRS, CDR2 YFSETQ. The CDR3 has 17 amino acids. Trimming cost V 0 bases and J 1 base; bases outside gene matches: 6. In nucleotides, the CDR3 is TGCGCCAGCAGCTTGGTTAGGACAGGGGGTCTCCAAGAGACCCAGTACTTC. It is translated as CASSLVRTGGLQETQYF. Drawing the rest from reference TRBV5-1 and TRBJ2-5, the complete variable domain is KAGVTQTPRYLIKTRGQQVTLSCSPISGHRSVSWYQQTPGQGLQFLFEYFSETQRNKGNFPGRFSGRQFSNSRSEMNVSTLELGDSALYLCASSLVRTGGLQETQYFGPGTRLLVL.

The gene calls are TRBV18 and TRBJ1-1; D perhaps matches TRBD1 (6 bases). The V end was cut by 5 bases, the J end by 4 bases, with 14 bases between. The CDR3 covers 14 residues. Germline CDR1 KGHSH, CDR2 LQKENI. DNA of the CDR3: TGTGCCAGCTCAATACAGGGCGAGGGCACTGAAGCTTTCTTT. Translated, it gives CASSIQGEGTEAFF.

In DNA, the CDR3 is TGCGCCAGCAGCCTAACTGGACACTGGAACACTGAAGCTTTCTTT. It yields the protein CASSLTGHWNTEAFF. The rearrangement joins TRBV5-1 to TRBJ1-1; tentative D call: TRBD1 (5 bases). Germline V gene data show CDR1 as SGHRS and CDR2 as YFSETQ. This CDR3 has 15 amino acids. Trimming cost V 4 bases and J 1 base, with 14 bases left between them.